The 4 T cell receptor beta chains below all came from one sample that was sequenced in a study of T cells in Graves' hyperthyroidism and ophthalmopathy. Amplification yielded TCR beta CDR3 regions, with RNA transcripts as the source. First-round RT-PCR targeting the TCR CDR3 was performed with the HTBI primer set. TCRdb re-called the multiplex PCR reads with MiXCR, one entry per CDR3 protein. This sample has more than 350,000 distinct CDR3 sequences; more than 12% occur once, and the top ten carry approximately 32%. Input material: blood. All receptors come from a woman in her 30s with Graves' hyperthyroidism.

In this sample, this clonotype turned up once. This chain connects TRBV2 to TRBJ2-1, with TRBD2 matching 8 bases. The trim removed 4 bases at V and 3 bases at J, leaving 11 bases unmatched. Germline CDR1 is SNHLY and CDR2 is FYNNEI. The CDR3 has 17 residues. The CDR3 DNA is TGTGCCAGCAGTGGATCGTCGTGGCTAGCGGGCTACAATGAGCAGTTCTTC. Translation: CASSGSSWLAGYNEQFF.

This clonotype was seen a few times. The chain has TRBV28 and TRBJ2-6, with unresolved D. V was clipped by 5 bases and J by 3 bases, with 8 bases between them. The CDR3 loop spans 14 amino acids. The germline V gene has CDR1 MDHEN and CDR2 SYDVKM. The CDR3 bases are TGTGCCAGCAGTACGGGTGGTGGGGCCAACGTCCTGACTTTC. It yields the protein CASSTGGGANVLTF.

On this clonotype: A much bigger clone sits one base away, suggesting this may be a read error. The V gene is TRBV25-1, the J gene TRBJ2-1, with 9 bases identical to TRBD1. The germline V gene encodes CDR1 MGHDK and CDR2 SYGVNS. The CDR3 runs to 18 residues. This CDR3 is CASSTLFWTGEGYNEQLF. The CDR3 DNA reads as TGTGCCAGCAGTACTCTTTTTTGGACAGGGGAAGGCTACAATGAGCAGCTCTTC.

Ten or more counts support this clonotype. The chain is built from TRBV18 and TRBJ2-7; 15 bases align to TRBD2. Germline trimming cut 4 bases from V and 6 bases from J; bases unmatched to any gene: 4. Germline CDR1 is KGHSH and CDR2 is LQKENI. CDR3 length: 15 amino acids. DNA of the CDR3: TGTGCCAGCTCACAACCGGGACTAGCGGGAGGCGAGCAGTACTTC. This encodes CASSQPGLAGGEQYF.